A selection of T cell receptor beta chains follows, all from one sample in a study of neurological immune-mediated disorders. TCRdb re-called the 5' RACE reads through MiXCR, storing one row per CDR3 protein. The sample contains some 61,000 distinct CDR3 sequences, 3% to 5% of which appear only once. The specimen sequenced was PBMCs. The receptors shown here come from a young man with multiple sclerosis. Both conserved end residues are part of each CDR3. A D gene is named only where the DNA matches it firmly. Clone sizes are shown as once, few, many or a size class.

TGTGCCATCAGTGAGGGACAGAGCAATCAGCCCCAGCATTTT,CAISEGQSNQPQHF,NA,TRBJ1-5,TRBV10-3,many
TGTGCCAGCAGCCTGGGGACAGGGGACCACAATGAGCAGTTCTTC,CASSLGTGDHNEQFF,TRBD1,TRBJ2-1,TRBV7-3,many
TGCGCCAGCAGCTTGGAACCGGGGGCGGACTATGGCTACACCTTC,CASSLEPGADYGYTF,NA,TRBJ1-2,TRBV5-1,many
TGTGCCAGCAGGACCGGCCGAGGGGGGAAGGGCTATGGCTACACCTTC,CASRTGRGGKGYGYTF,NA,TRBJ1-2,TRBV27,many
TGTGCCAGCAGCCCTAGGACTAGCGAGGGCAAAAACATTCAGTACTTC,CASSPRTSEGKNIQYF,TRBD2,TRBJ2-4,TRBV6-8,many
TGTGCCACCAGCAGCCGAGGGGGCAGGGAGACCCAGTACTTC,CATSSRGGRETQYF,TRBD1,TRBJ2-5,TRBV15,many
TGCGCCAGCAGCTTGAACGCGGGGCGAGAGACCCAGTACTTC,CASSLNAGRETQYF,NA,TRBJ2-5,TRBV5-1,many
TGTGCCAGCACTGGGAACACTGAAGCTTTCTTT,CASTGNTEAFF,NA,TRBJ1-1,TRBV2,many
TGCAGTGCTAGAGCCCGGGACAGGGGAAACGCTGAAGCTTTCTTT,CSARARDRGNAEAFF,TRBD1,TRBJ1-1,TRBV20-1,many
TGCGCCAGCAGCTTGGAATCCCAGGAAAGGGCTAACTATGGCTACACCTTC,CASSLESQERANYGYTF,NA,TRBJ1-2,TRBV5-1,many
TGTGCCAGCAGGCCGGGGACGGATGCCTCCTACGAGCAGTACTTC,CASRPGTDASYEQYF,NA,TRBJ2-7,TRBV12-3/TRBV12-4,many
TGCAGTGCTACCACGGGACAGGGTTCCTACGAGCAGTACTTC,CSATTGQGSYEQYF,TRBD1,TRBJ2-7,TRBV20-1,many
TGCGCCAGCAGCTTGGTAGCCCCCACAGATACGCAGTATTTT,CASSLVAPTDTQYF,NA,TRBJ2-3,TRBV5-1,many
TGCGCCAGCAGCTCCACAGCAAACTATGGCTACACCTTC,CASSSTANYGYTF,NA,TRBJ1-2,TRBV5-1,many
TGCGCCAGCAGCCATGGGACAGGGTCTTACGAGCAGTACTTC,CASSHGTGSYEQYF,TRBD1,TRBJ2-7,TRBV4-1,many
TGCAGTGCTTTAGAAACAACTAATGAAAAACTGTTTTTT,CSALETTNEKLFF,NA,TRBJ1-4,TRBV20-1,many
TGTGCCAGCAGTTACGTTCCAGGAGGTCCCCTTGCCTACGAGCAGTACTTC,CASSYVPGGPLAYEQYF,NA,TRBJ2-7,TRBV6-5,many
TGCGCCAGCAGCCAAGGGACAACCGAATACGAGCAGTACTTC,CASSQGTTEYEQYF,NA,TRBJ2-7,TRBV5-1,many
TGTGCCAGCAGCTTCACAGGGGGCGTCGATGAGCAGTTCTTC,CASSFTGGVDEQFF,TRBD1,TRBJ2-1,TRBV7-2,many